This passage covers 15 T cell receptor beta chains from one sample sequenced in a study of shared clonotypes between healthy human individuals (dated by TCRdb to about 2020). Receptor libraries were prepared by the immunoSEQ multiplex PCR assay. TCRdb re-hosts the immuneACCESS table, in-frame sequences only. Its copies lack some clones; in the studies checked, an unresolved V gene accounts for under half of them, and the cause for the rest is not known. This sample lists 2 million to 2.5 million clones; roughly 96% were detected once. The biggest ten clones account for more than 0.1% of the sample. Material for sequencing was naive CD4+ T cells sorted from blood. Interpreted using the paper, the cell subset or site label stands for: CD45RA+ positively selected. These receptors were taken from a young man in good health.

The chain joins TRBV10-2 to TRBJ2-7; D might be TRBD1 (6 bases). The CDR3 runs 14 residues. Trimming took 6 bases from V and 2 from J, leaving 14 bases between them. Germline assignment: CDR1 WSHSY and CDR2 SAAADI. Written as DNA, the CDR3 is TGCGCCAGCAGCCCGTTCAGGGGCACCTACGAGCAGTACTTC. Protein product: CASSPFRGTYEQYF.

The chain couples TRBV7-2 to TRBJ2-7; 8 bases align to TRBD2. V shed 1 base, J shed 5 bases, and the junction held 4 bases outside the gene matches. This CDR3 has 14 residues. Germline V gives CDR1 SGHTA, CDR2 FQGNSA. The CDR3 spells CASSLETSAHEQYF. The CDR3 bases are TGTGCCAGCAGCTTAGAGACTAGCGCCCACGAGCAGTACTTC.

This clone appeared once. This rearrangement joins TRBV28 to TRBJ2-1; D call uncertain. Germline CDR1 is MDHEN and CDR2 is SYDVKM. This CDR3 contains 10 residues. With 3 bases removed from V and 8 bases from J, the gap between germline ends came to 2 bases. Here the CDR3 reads CASSFDEQFF. The CDR3 region has the DNA TGTGCCAGCAGTTTCGATGAGCAGTTCTTC. Full variable domain (rest looked up from reference TRBV28 and TRBJ2-1): DVKVTQSSRYLVKRTGEKVFLECVQDMDHENMFWYRQDPGLGLRLIYFSYDVKMKEKGDIPEGYSVSREKKERFSLILESASTNQTSMYLCASSFDEQFFGPGTRLTVL.

The chain is built from TRBV11-2 and TRBJ2-7; D might be TRBD2 (6 bases). V was trimmed by 0 bases and J by 7 bases, leaving 16 bases between them. This CDR3 spans 15 amino acids. Germline-derived CDR1 and CDR2 are SGHAT and FQNNGV. CDR3 sequence: CASSLDNPKEGEQYF. DNA for the CDR3: TGTGCCAGCAGCTTAGATAACCCGAAGGAGGGGGAGCAGTACTTC.

J is TRBJ2-3 and V is TRBV6-6; 8 bases agree with TRBD2. This CDR3 has 15 residues. CDR1 and CDR2 from the germline V gene are MNHNY and SVGAGI (reference sequence). J gave up 3 bases and V 7 bases, and 9 bases lay outside the gene matches. The CDR3 DNA reads as TGTGCCAGCATCCGTAGGGCGGGGGGTACAGATACGCAGTATTTT. The encoded protein is CASIRRAGGTDTQYF.

This chain connects TRBV7-8 to TRBJ1-2; tentative D call: TRBD1 (6 bases). CDR3 length: 13 amino acids. The germline gives CDR1 SGHVS, CDR2 FQNEAQ. The ends were cut back, 0 bases at V and 9 bases at J, with 11 bases in the middle. The CDR3 sequence: CASSLAVQGSYTF. Here the CDR3 DNA reads TGTGCCAGCAGCTTAGCGGTCCAGGGGAGCTACACCTTC.

The V and J genes are TRBV19 and TRBJ2-4; D is unclear. The CDR3 has 14 residues. V was pared by 7 bases and J by 7 bases, with 17 bases between. CDR1 LNHDA and CDR2 SQIVND come from the germline V gene (reference sequence). CDR3 loop: CASTPSWVRNIQYF. For the CDR3, the DNA is TGTGCCAGTACGCCCTCTTGGGTCCGGAACATTCAGTACTTC. Filled out from reference TRBV19 and TRBJ2-4, the complete variable domain reads DGGITQSPKYLFRKEGQNVTLSCEQNLNHDAMYWYRQDPGQGLRLIYYSQIVNDFQKGDIAEGYSVSREKKESFPLTVTSAQKNPTAFYLCASTPSWVRNIQYFGAGTRLSVL.

A word on this clone: The same CDR3 arises from other DNA sequences in this sample as well. V is TRBV19 and J is TRBJ2-7, with D possibly TRBD1 on 6 matching bases. This CDR3 comprises 13 residues. CDR1 and CDR2 (germline): LNHDA, SQIVND (reference sequence). The V end was cut by 3 bases, the J end by 2 bases, with 8 bases between. CDR3: CASSIGQPYEQYF. The CDR3, as DNA: TGTGCCAGTAGTATCGGACAGCCCTACGAGCAGTACTTC.

The gene calls are TRBV30 and TRBJ2-7; D not resolved. The CDR3 loop spans 14 amino acids. V dropped 3 bases and J dropped 3 bases, with 15 bases sitting between them. Germline V gives CDR1 GTSNPN, CDR2 SVGIG (reference sequence). CDR3 in amino acids: CAWSPRLVLYEQYF. The CDR3 DNA follows: TGTGCCTGGAGCCCCAGGTTGGTACTCTACGAGCAGTACTTC.

This clone was seen only once. CDR3 loop: CATSRDRGPYRSGGYTF. In DNA form, the CDR3 reads TGTGCCACCAGCAGAGATCGGGGCCCTTACCGTTCTGGTGGCTACACCTTC. The chain joins TRBV15 to TRBJ1-2; weak D call: TRBD1 (5 bases). Germline V lookup: CDR1 LNHNV, CDR2 YYDKDF (reference sequence). V lost 0 bases and J lost 7, with 21 bases in between. The CDR3 consists of 17 residues.

The chain has TRBV6-1 and TRBJ2-5; the match to TRBD2 covers 8 bases. The CDR3 runs to 13 residues. Per germline, CDR1 MNHNS and CDR2 SASEGT. V trimming: 8 bases; J trimming: 5 bases; junction bases outside the gene matches: 7. The chain's CDR3 is CASSRGGGETQYF. CDR3 coding DNA: TGTGCCAGCTCTCGGGGGGGTGGTGAGACCCAGTACTTC.

The chain uses TRBV19 and TRBJ2-5; no clear D gene. Germline CDR1 is LNHDA and CDR2 is SQIVND (reference sequence). The V end was cut by 4 bases, the J end by 5 bases, with 14 bases between. The CDR3 is 14 residues long. For the CDR3, the DNA is TGTGCCAGTAGTACAGGCTGGGATCGGGAGACCCAGTACTTC. Encoded protein: CASSTGWDRETQYF. The full variable domain, in which reference TRBV19 and TRBJ2-5 provide the parts outside the CDR3, is DGGITQSPKYLFRKEGQNVTLSCEQNLNHDAMYWYRQDPGQGLRLIYYSQIVNDFQKGDIAEGYSVSREKKESFPLTVTSAQKNPTAFYLCASSTGWDRETQYFGPGTRLLVL.

This chain joins TRBV9 and TRBJ1-1; 8 bases line up with TRBD1. This CDR3 spans 17 amino acids. Trimming at V came to 0 bases and at J to 4 bases, leaving 11 bases not matched to a gene. CDR1 is SGDLS, CDR2 YYNGEE, per germline. This CDR3 reads CASSVDGQGLLRTEAFF. The CDR3 nucleotides are TGTGCCAGCAGCGTAGATGGACAGGGTCTTTTACGCACTGAAGCTTTCTTT.

The rearrangement uses TRBV7-3 and TRBJ2-1; the match to TRBD1 covers 12 bases. The CDR3 sequence is 15 residues long. CDR1 is SGHTA and CDR2 is FQGTGA in the germline V gene. V gave up 5 bases and J gave up 7 bases; unmatched junction bases: 6. The CDR3 nucleotides are TGTGCCAGCAGCACCGGGACAGGGGGCAAGAATGAGCAGTTCTTC. The encoded protein is CASSTGTGGKNEQFF.

The V call is TRBV28, the J call TRBJ1-2; possible D gene TRBD1, 6 bases. This CDR3 region has 15 residues. Per germline, CDR1 MDHEN and CDR2 SYDVKM. The V gene lost 6 bases and the J gene lost 4 bases, with 18 bases spanning the gap. The chain's CDR3 is CASSRGLLGSYGYTF. In DNA form, the CDR3 reads TGTGCCAGCAGCAGGGGACTCCTCGGGTCCTATGGCTACACCTTC.